The 3 T cell receptor beta chains in this list originate from one sample, sequenced in a study of blood T cell repertoires in COVID-19. Assay: immunoSEQ multiplex PCR; the TCRdb copy retains only in-frame clones and omits some. The table lists roughly 150,000 clones, roughly 80% of them singletons. The sample comprised PBMCs or T cells enriched from blood (not recorded which). Source of these receptors: a woman in her sixties or seventies who had recovered from COVID-19.

The chain is built from TRBV24-1 and TRBJ1-2, with D perhaps TRBD1 (6 bases). This CDR3 contains 15 residues. V shed 4 bases and J shed 4 bases, with 15 bases lying between them. Germline V gives CDR1 KGHDR, CDR2 SFDVKD. CDR3 amino acids: CATSEPGQTIYGYTF. CDR3 DNA: TGTGCCACCAGTGAACCGGGACAAACGATCTATGGCTACACCTTC.

The CDR3 region is CASSTGDGSPLHF. Here the CDR3 DNA reads TGTGCCAGCAGTACAGGGGACGGTTCACCCCTCCACTTT. V and J are TRBV5-5 and TRBJ1-6; 7 bases are a match to TRBD1. The CDR3 is 13 residues long. J gave up 9 bases and V 5 bases, and 5 bases lay outside the gene matches. The germline CDR1 and CDR2 sequences are SGHKS and YYEKEE (reference sequence). The whole variable domain, remainder taken from reference TRBV5-5 and TRBJ1-6, is DAGVTQSPTHLIKTRGQQVTLRCSPISGHKSVSWYQQVLGQGPQFIFQYYEKEERGRGNFPDRFSARQFPNYSSELNVNALLLGDSALYLCASSTGDGSPLHFGNGTRLTVT.

This chain joins TRBV6-5 and TRBJ1-1; perhaps TRBD1 as D (5 bases). Per germline, CDR1 MNHEY and CDR2 SVGAGI. V was clipped by 0 bases and J by 0 bases, with 11 bases between them. The CDR3 spans 16 residues. The CDR3, as DNA: TGTGCCAGCAGTTACTCGAACAGGAGAATGAACACTGAAGCTTTCTTT. It translates to CASSYSNRRMNTEAFF.